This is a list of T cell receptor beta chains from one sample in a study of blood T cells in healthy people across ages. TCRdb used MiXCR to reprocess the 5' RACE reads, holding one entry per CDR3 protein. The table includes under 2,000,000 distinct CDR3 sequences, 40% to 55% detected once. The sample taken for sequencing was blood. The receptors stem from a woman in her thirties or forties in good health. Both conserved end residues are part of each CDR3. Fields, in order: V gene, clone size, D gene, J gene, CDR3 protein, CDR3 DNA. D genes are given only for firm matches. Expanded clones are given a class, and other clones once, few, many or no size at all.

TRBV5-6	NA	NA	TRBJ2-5	CASSLLGRAIGETQYF	TGTGCCAGCAGCTTGTTAGGACGAGCAATCGGAGAGACCCAGTACTTC
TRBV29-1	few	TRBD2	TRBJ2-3	CSVDSGALTDTQYF	TGCAGCGTTGATAGCGGGGCCCTCACAGATACGCAGTATTTT
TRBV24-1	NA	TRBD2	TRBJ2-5	CATSDRGGYQETQYF	TGTGCCACCAGTGATCGGGGGGGGTACCAAGAGACCCAGTACTTC
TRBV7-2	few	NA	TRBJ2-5	CASSPRRNQETQYF	TGTGCCAGCAGCCCAAGACGGAATCAAGAGACCCAGTACTTC
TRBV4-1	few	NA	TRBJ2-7	CASSQVGGATYEQYF	TGCGCCAGCAGCCAAGTGGGGGGCGCAACCTACGAGCAGTACTTC
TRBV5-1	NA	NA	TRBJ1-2	CASSFSTGRDYGYTF	TGCGCCAGCAGCTTTAGTACAGGCCGCGACTATGGCTACACCTTC
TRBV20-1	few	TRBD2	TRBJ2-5	CSARAGLAGQETQYF	TGCAGTGCTAGAGCGGGACTAGCGGGGCAAGAGACCCAGTACTTC
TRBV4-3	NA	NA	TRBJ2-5	CASSHGGQGGGYNEQYF	TGCGCCAGCAGCCACGGAGGACAGGGAGGGGGTTACAATGAGCAGTACTTC
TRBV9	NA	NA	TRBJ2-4	CASSVGPMNILAKNIQYF	TGTGCCAGCAGCGTAGGCCCGATGAACATACTAGCCAAAAACATTCAGTACTTC
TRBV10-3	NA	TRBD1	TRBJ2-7	CAISDLDRVEQYF	TGTGCCATCAGTGACCTCGACAGGGTCGAGCAGTACTTC
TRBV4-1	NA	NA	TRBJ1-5	CASSQAVTQNQPQHF	TGCGCCAGCAGCCAAGCGGTGACTCAGAATCAGCCCCAGCATTTT
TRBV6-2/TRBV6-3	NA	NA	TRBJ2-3	CASSYFGGITDTQYF	TGTGCCAGCAGTTATTTCGGGGGAATCACAGATACGCAGTATTTT
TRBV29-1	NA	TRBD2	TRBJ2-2	CSAGGTDFVGGELFF	TGCAGCGCCGGGGGGACGGACTTCGTTGGAGGGGAGCTGTTTTTT
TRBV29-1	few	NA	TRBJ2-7	CSVETGSSAEQYF	TGCAGCGTTGAAACCGGGAGTAGCGCCGAGCAGTACTTC
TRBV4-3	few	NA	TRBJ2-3	CASSPRINTDTQYF	TGCGCCAGCAGCCCCCGTATTAACACAGATACGCAGTATTTT
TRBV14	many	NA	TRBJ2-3	CASSPAGPRRTDTQYF	TGTGCCAGCAGCCCAGCAGGACCCAGGAGGACAGATACGCAGTATTTT
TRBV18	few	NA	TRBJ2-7	CASSPDTGSREQYF	TGTGCCAGCTCACCGGACACCGGTTCGAGGGAGCAGTACTTC
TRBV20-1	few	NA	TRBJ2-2	CSARDPNTGELFF	TGCAGTGCTAGAGATCCTAACACCGGGGAGCTGTTTTTT
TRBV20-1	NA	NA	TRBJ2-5	CSAREGKGPQETQYF	TGCAGTGCTAGAGAGGGAAAGGGGCCACAAGAGACCCAGTACTTC
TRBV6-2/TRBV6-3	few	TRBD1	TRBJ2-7	CASSYGRQGIYEQYF	TGTGCCAGCAGTTACGGTCGACAGGGGATCTACGAGCAGTACTTC
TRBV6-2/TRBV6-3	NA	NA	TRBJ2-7	CASLPHGRGISYEQYF	TGTGCCAGCTTACCCCACGGCAGGGGAATCTCCTACGAGCAGTACTTC
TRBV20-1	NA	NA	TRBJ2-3	CSAPSSAEDTQYF	TGCAGTGCTCCCTCTAGCGCCGAGGATACGCAGTATTTT
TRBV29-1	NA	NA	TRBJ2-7	CSVEGNTEQYF	TGCAGCGTTGAAGGGAACACCGAGCAGTACTTC
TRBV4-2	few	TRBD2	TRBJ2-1	CASSQQWRTSGSVEQFF	TGTGCCAGCAGCCAACAGTGGAGGACTAGCGGCTCCGTTGAGCAGTTCTTC
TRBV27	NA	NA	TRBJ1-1	CASTRRDGEAFF	TGTGCCAGCACCCGGAGGGACGGTGAGGCTTTCTTT
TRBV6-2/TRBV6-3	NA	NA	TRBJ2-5	CASSYVPVGRQETQYF	TGTGCCAGCAGTTACGTTCCAGTGGGCAGGCAAGAGACCCAGTACTTC
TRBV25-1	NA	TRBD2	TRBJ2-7	CAGSEAGGYYEQYF	TGTGCCGGCAGTGAAGCGGGGGGTTACTACGAGCAGTACTTC
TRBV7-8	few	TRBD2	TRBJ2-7	CASMNTGGLYEQYF	TGTGCCAGCATGAACACGGGAGGGCTATACGAGCAGTACTTC
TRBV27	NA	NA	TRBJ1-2	CASTVLPSRGHTF	TGTGCCAGCACCGTACTTCCCTCTAGGGGCCACACCTTC
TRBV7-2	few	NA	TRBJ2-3	CASSLRAGLADTQYF	TGTGCCAGCAGCTTAAGGGCGGGTCTGGCAGATACGCAGTATTTT